The TCR beta chain under discussion was sequenced for a study of tumor and adjacent non-tumor tissue in lung cancer (dated by TCRdb to 2016 to 2019). Broadly, across the study: Of the cohort, around eleven patients had adenocarcinoma, 2 had squamous cell carcinoma and 1 had small cell lung cancer. The roughly 15 enrolled patients, of whom 10 were men and 5 were women, were aged roughly 31 to 80 years and were diagnosed with TNM stage I to III disease. A total of roughly 130,000,000 productive TCRbeta reads were generated by sequencing, corresponding to an average of approximately 4.3 million reads per sample. Using bulk TCRbeta repertoires from under 18 lung cancer patients, the study set lung tumor tissue side by side with matched distant non-tumor lung tissue. Over 25 paired specimens, one tumor and one normal lung sample per patient, were profiled by TCRbeta CDR3 sequencing.

Points the paper makes about the study in general: Tumor tissue showed significantly higher TCR diversity (inverse Simpson) than normal lung tissue, at 431.37 vs 166.20 (P = 0.0075, Mann-Whitney U test). Peripheral blood was not sequenced, so blood TCRbeta repertoires in these lung cancer patients were not examined. Neither the sequencing platform nor unique molecular identifiers are named or mentioned anywhere in the methods. A significantly larger cumulative share of the repertoire was made up by the top 100 clones in normal lung than in tumor tissue. Younger patients had significantly higher TCR diversity, and higher tumor TCR diversity was associated with shorter overall and disease-free survival. With only 15 patients in the cohort, the authors noted that larger samples and more detailed clinical data are needed.

The method was multiplex PCR. The run used an Illumina HiSeq 2500. TCRbeta libraries were built by three rounds of nested PCR using primers (Table S4), following protocols modified from ARM-PCR. Before sequencing, PCR products of 200-500 bp were cut from the gel and purified using the QIAquick gel extraction kit. Under the source paper's analysis protocol: Reads were cleaned using Trimmomatic, were merged into complete CDR3 sequences using FLASH, and were assigned to V(D)J germline segments using MiTCR. VDJtools was used to compute clonal diversity as the inverse Simpson's index. A read counted as productive if the sequence was in-frame and lacked a premature stop codon. The public reads were quality trimmed at Q25 with fastp and then assembled into clones with MiXCR by TCRdb, keeping productive beta chains. Here each entry gathers all rows of one CDR3 protein and keeps the most common genes and DNA. TCRdb's processing, not the authors' own work, is the source of the V and J calls. The sample profile shows 120,000 to 150,000 distinct CDR3 sequences; approximately 66% of them were found once. The ten largest clones take up 15% to 20% of the sample.

Bulk unsorted tissue served as the source for RNA extraction, and RNA quality was assessed using a NanoDrop ND-1000 and an Agilent 2100. Donors were newly diagnosed lung cancer patients admitted for thoracic surgery in China between August and November 2014, without prior chemotherapy. Patients with previous radiotherapy or chemotherapy, or with another concurrent cancer, were excluded from the study. Surgical tissue pieces of roughly 1-2.1 cm3 were preserved in RNAlater solution and stored at -80 °C until use. Trimming at the junction amounts to 6 bases on V and 5 bases on J, and the germline ends lie 15 bases apart. From the cysteine up to the phenylalanine, the CDR3 has a length of 14 residues. The DNA shown is the 42-base CDR3, in frame from base 1. This clonotype was recorded a few times. Its binding antigen is unknown. Base qualities are not provided; no much larger clone lies one nucleotide away.

The receptor was derived from a man aged 60 to 69 with small cell lung cancer. The V and J segments used are TRBV12-3 or TRBV12-4 and TRBJ2-3, and possibly TRBD2, on 6 matching bases. The specimen was lung tumor tissue. The DNA reads as follows: TGTGCCAGCAGCCGGGGAGGTAGAGGAGATACGCAGTATTTT. The encoded protein is CASSRGGRGDTQYF.